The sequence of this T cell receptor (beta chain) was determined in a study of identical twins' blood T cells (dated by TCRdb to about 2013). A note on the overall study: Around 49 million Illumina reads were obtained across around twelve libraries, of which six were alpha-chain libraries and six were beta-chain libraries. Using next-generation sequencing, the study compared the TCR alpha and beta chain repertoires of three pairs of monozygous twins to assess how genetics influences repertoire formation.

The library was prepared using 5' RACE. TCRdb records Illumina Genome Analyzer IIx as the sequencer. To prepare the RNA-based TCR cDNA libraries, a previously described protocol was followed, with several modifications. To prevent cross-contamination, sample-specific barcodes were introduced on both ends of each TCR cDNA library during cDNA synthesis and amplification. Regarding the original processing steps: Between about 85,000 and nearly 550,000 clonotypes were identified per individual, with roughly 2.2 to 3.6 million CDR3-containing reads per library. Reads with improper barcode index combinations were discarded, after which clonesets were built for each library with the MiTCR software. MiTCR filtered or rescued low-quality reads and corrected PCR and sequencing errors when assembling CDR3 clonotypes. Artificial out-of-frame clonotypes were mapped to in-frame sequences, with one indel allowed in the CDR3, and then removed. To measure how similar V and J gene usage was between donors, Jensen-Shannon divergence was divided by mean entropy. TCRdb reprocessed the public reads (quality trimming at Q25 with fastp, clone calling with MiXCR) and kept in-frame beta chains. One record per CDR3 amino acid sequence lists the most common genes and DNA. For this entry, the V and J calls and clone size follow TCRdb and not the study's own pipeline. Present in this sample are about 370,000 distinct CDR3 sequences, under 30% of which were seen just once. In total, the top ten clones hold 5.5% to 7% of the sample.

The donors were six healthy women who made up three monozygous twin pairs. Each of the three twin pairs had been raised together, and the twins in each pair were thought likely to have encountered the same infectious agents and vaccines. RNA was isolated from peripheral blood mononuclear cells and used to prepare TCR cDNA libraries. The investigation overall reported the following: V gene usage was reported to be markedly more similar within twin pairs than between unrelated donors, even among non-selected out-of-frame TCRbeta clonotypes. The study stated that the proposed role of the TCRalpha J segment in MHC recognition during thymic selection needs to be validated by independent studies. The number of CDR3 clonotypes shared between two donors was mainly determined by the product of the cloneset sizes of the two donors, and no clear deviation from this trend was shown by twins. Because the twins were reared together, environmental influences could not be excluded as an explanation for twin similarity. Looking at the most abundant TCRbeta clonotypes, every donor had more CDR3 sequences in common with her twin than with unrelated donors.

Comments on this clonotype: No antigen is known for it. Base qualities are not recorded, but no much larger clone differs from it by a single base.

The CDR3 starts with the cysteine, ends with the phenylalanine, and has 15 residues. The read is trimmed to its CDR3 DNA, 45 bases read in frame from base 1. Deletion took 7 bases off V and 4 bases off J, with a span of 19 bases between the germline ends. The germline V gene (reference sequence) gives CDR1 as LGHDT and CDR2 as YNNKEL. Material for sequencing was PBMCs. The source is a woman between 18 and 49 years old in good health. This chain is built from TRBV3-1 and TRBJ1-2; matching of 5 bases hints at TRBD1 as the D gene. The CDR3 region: CASNPGGTDGYGYTF. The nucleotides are TGTGCCAGCAACCCCGGGGGAACAGACGGCTATGGCTACACCTTC.